The 28 T cell receptor beta chains in this list originate from one sample, sequenced in a study of T cells in Graves' hyperthyroidism and ophthalmopathy. RNA transcripts were the template for amplifying TCR beta CDR3 regions. The HTBI primer set drove a first-round RT-PCR of the TCR CDR3. MiXCR, run by TCRdb on the multiplex PCR reads, gives a single entry per CDR3 protein. The sample lists over 700,000 distinct CDR3 sequences, about 19% occurring once. Sequencing was performed on blood. Every receptor here comes from a woman in her forties or fifties with Graves' hyperthyroidism that later progressed to Graves' ophthalmopathy.

The chain links TRBV25-1 to TRBJ1-3; tentative D call: TRBD1 (5 bases). The ends were cut back, 7 bases at V and 2 bases at J, with 15 bases in the middle. The germline V gene has CDR1 MGHDK and CDR2 SYGVNS. CDR3 length: 15 amino acids. The CDR3 region has the DNA TGTGCCAGCAACGGGGACGTCCTAACTGGAAACACCATATATTTT. This encodes CASNGDVLTGNTIYF.

This clonotype was seen only a few times. The rearrangement joins TRBV20-1 to TRBJ2-5, with 9 nucleotides matching TRBD1. The CDR3 covers 14 residues. The trim removed 1 base at V and 4 bases at J, leaving 4 bases unmatched. The germline CDR1 and CDR2 sequences are DFQATT and SNEGSKA (reference sequence). The CDR3 nucleotides are TGCAGTGCTAGAGCCGGGACAGGGCGAGAGACCCAGTACTTC. Translated, it gives CSARAGTGRETQYF.

Many counts were recorded for this clonotype. This chain links TRBV5-6 with TRBJ1-1; D gene unclear. Germline CDR1 is SGHDT and CDR2 is YYEEEE. This CDR3 contains 13 residues. Trimming pared 4 bases from V and 2 bases from J, leaving 9 bases between. CDR3 protein: CASSPHFNTEAFF. CDR3 DNA: TGTGCCAGCAGCCCACATTTCAACACTGAAGCTTTCTTT.

The V call is TRBV6-2 or TRBV6-3, the J call TRBJ2-7; D remains ambiguous. Trimming took 7 bases from V and 0 from J, leaving 4 bases between them. Germline lookup yields CDR1 MNHEY and CDR2 SVGEGT. CDR3 length: 11 residues. This chain's CDR3 is CASTHSYEQYF. The CDR3 DNA reads as TGTGCCAGCACTCACTCCTACGAGCAGTACTTC.

Ten or more counts support this clonotype. The chain couples TRBV7-9 to TRBJ1-4; TRBD1 matches at 9 bases. The CDR3 has 16 residues. CDR1 is SEHNR and CDR2 is FQNEAQ in the germline V gene (reference sequence). Losses at the gene ends were 0 bases for V and 7 bases for J; bases not matched to a gene: 6. In nucleotides, the CDR3 is TGTGCCAGCAGCTTAGCGTCGGGACAGGGTGGTGAAAAACTGTTTTTT. Translated: CASSLASGQGGEKLFF.

This clonotype was observed a handful of times. This chain joins TRBV3-1 and TRBJ2-1, with 8 bases lining up with TRBD1. Germline V CDR1 and CDR2: LGHDT, YNNKEL (reference sequence). The CDR3 loop spans 17 amino acids. Trimming at V came to 4 bases and at J to 10 bases, leaving 18 bases not matched to a gene. The CDR3 protein is CASSLVGQGSVRVEQFF. The CDR3 DNA reads TGTGCCAGCAGCCTGGTCGGACAGGGCTCGGTAAGGGTGGAGCAGTTCTTC.

Many counts were recorded for this clonotype. This chain links TRBV5-5 with TRBJ1-2, with D uncertain. Trimming cost V 5 bases and J 6 bases, with 20 bases left between them. From germline, CDR1 is SGHKS and CDR2 YYEKEE (reference sequence). The CDR3 contains 15 residues. DNA of the CDR3: TGTGCCAGCAGTTCGAATGTGGCTTCCGTGAATGGCTACACCTTC. Translated, it gives CASSSNVASVNGYTF. Full variable domain (rest looked up from reference TRBV5-5 and TRBJ1-2): DAGVTQSPTHLIKTRGQQVTLRCSPISGHKSVSWYQQVLGQGPQFIFQYYEKEERGRGNFPDRFSARQFPNYSSELNVNALLLGDSALYLCASSSNVASVNGYTFGSGTRLTVV.

V usage is TRBV19 and J usage is TRBJ1-5, with unresolved D. The CDR3 sequence is 14 residues long. Deletions cut 2 bases from V and 5 bases from J, with 10 bases between. Germline lookup yields CDR1 LNHDA and CDR2 SQIVND (reference sequence). Here the CDR3 DNA reads TGTGCCAGTAGTATAAGGGAAGTGGATCAGCCCCAGCATTTT. Amino acid sequence: CASSIREVDQPQHF.

This clonotype has a count of ten or more. The J gene is TRBJ2-3, the V gene TRBV12-5; 7 nucleotides match TRBD2. With V trimmed by 1 base and J by 2 bases, 3 bases remained unmatched. CDR1 is LGHNT, CDR2 FRNRAP, per germline. The CDR3 consists of 15 residues. For the CDR3, the DNA is TGTGCTAGTGGTTTGGCTAGCGGATACACAGATACGCAGTATTTT. Its translation is CASGLASGYTDTQYF.

The V call is TRBV6-6, the J call TRBJ2-5; D not resolved. CDR1 is MNHNY, CDR2 SVGAGI, per germline (reference sequence). The CDR3 loop spans 14 amino acids. Deletions cut 1 base from V and 0 bases from J, with 6 bases between. The CDR3 DNA reads TGTGCCAGCAGTTACTACGACGACCAAGAGACCCAGTACTTC. Its protein is CASSYYDDQETQYF.

The chain joins TRBV19 to TRBJ1-5; 11 nucleotides align to TRBD1. The CDR3 length is 15 residues. Germline V gene sequence: CDR1 LNHDA, CDR2 SQIVND (reference sequence). Trimming took 6 bases from V and 7 from J; bases not matched to a gene: 8. The CDR3 bases are TGTGCCAGTAGCCCGGACAGGGGGCGTACGCAGCCCCAGCATTTT. Protein sequence: CASSPDRGRTQPQHF. Full variable domain (missing parts from reference TRBV19 and TRBJ1-5): DGGITQSPKYLFRKEGQNVTLSCEQNLNHDAMYWYRQDPGQGLRLIYYSQIVNDFQKGDIAEGYSVSREKKESFPLTVTSAQKNPTAFYLCASSPDRGRTQPQHFGDGTRLSIL.

This clonotype was seen a few times. This CDR3 is CASSLRDSFLFF. The DNA for the CDR3 is TGTGCCAGCAGTCTCCGGGACAGTTTTCTGTTTTTT. This chain links TRBV12-3 or TRBV12-4 with TRBJ1-4; 7 nucleotides align to TRBD1. With 5 bases clipped from V and 14 bases from J, the junction kept 8 bases outside the gene matches. The CDR3 spans 12 residues.

The rearrangement links TRBV27 to TRBJ2-7; 8 bases are a match to TRBD2. V was pared by 5 bases and J by 7 bases, with 7 bases of the junction left unmatched. Germline-derived CDR1 and CDR2 are MNHEY and SMNVEV (reference sequence). The CDR3 runs to 13 residues. The CDR3 loop is CASSKRGREEQYF. The CDR3 DNA is TGTGCCAGCAGTAAGCGGGGGCGGGAGGAGCAGTACTTC.

The table lists this clonotype with a few counts. This rearrangement joins TRBV4-1 to TRBJ2-5, with 7 bases lining up with TRBD1. Germline V CDR1 and CDR2: MGHRA, YSYEKL. The ends lost 0 bases at V and 0 bases at J; junction bases unmatched: 4. The CDR3 consists of 16 residues. This chain's CDR3 is CASSQDQQGYQETQYF. The CDR3 region has the DNA TGCGCCAGCAGCCAAGACCAACAGGGGTACCAAGAGACCCAGTACTTC.

This clonotype was observed at least ten times. The J gene is TRBJ2-3, the V gene TRBV11-2; D possibly corresponds to TRBD2 (5 bases). The V gene's germline CDR1 is SGHAT and CDR2 FQNNGV. The CDR3 runs to 12 residues. V was clipped by 4 bases and J by 10 bases, with 12 bases between them. The CDR3 nucleotides are TGTGCCAGCAGCTATGGGGAGTATGCGCAGTATTTT. Protein sequence: CASSYGEYAQYF.

The rearrangement links TRBV24-1 to TRBJ2-1; the D gene is possibly TRBD1 (6 bases). The V gene's germline CDR1 is KGHDR and CDR2 SFDVKD. CDR3 size: 12 residues. Trimming left V 5 bases short and J 8 bases short, with 9 bases between. CDR3 in DNA: TGTGCCACCAGTGTCAGGGGAGATGAGCAGTTCTTC. This encodes CATSVRGDEQFF.

The CDR3 nucleotides read TGTGCCAGCAGCGATGACTCCGCTATGGCCAAAAACATTCAGTACTTC. Amino acids: CASSDDSAMAKNIQYF. The V gene is TRBV6-1, the J gene TRBJ2-4, with D hard to call. CDR1 and CDR2 from the germline V gene are MNHNS and SASEGT. The CDR3 spans 16 residues. V was pared by 6 bases and J by 1 base, with 16 bases between.

J is TRBJ1-5 and V is TRBV9; D possibly corresponds to TRBD1 (5 bases). V was trimmed by 3 bases and J by 7 bases, leaving 14 bases between them. The CDR3 runs 14 residues. In germline, CDR1 is SGDLS, CDR2 YYNGEE. CDR3 protein: CASSAGRAGQPQHF. CDR3 DNA: TGTGCCAGCAGCGCGGGGCGAGCGGGGCAGCCCCAGCATTTT.

A remark on this clonotype: A much larger clone lies a single base off, so this may be a read error. V is TRBV7-6 and J is TRBJ2-1, with a tentative D call TRBD1 (6 bases). The assigned J gene may be wrong: the sequence end matches TRBJ2-7 better. The CDR3 is made up of 18 amino acids. Germline V CDR1 and CDR2: SGHVS, FNYEAQ. The CDR3 DNA is TGTGCCAGCAGCTTCAAACCCGGGACAAGGGTTTCCCTCAATGAGCAGTACTTC. Protein product: CASSFKPGTRVSLNEQYF.

Turning to this clonotype: A much more abundant neighbour one base away suggests this may be a read error. V and J are TRBV12-3 or TRBV12-4 and TRBJ2-2, with TRBD1 identical over 7 bases. CDR3 length: 16 amino acids. CDR3 nucleotides: TGTGCCAGCAGTTCCTTGACAGGGACGAACACCAGGGAGCTGTTTTTT. Its protein product is CASSSLTGTNTRELFF.

This clonotype was seen more than once but under ten times. The CDR3 nucleotides are TGCGCCAGCAGTAAAGTGACAGGGGAAAACAATGAGCAGTTCTTC. Translation gives CASSKVTGENNEQFF. This chain links TRBV5-1 with TRBJ2-1; TRBD1 aligns across 8 bases. Germline lookup yields CDR1 SGHRS and CDR2 YFSETQ. Trimming removed 5 bases from V and 5 bases from J; junction bases left unmatched: 9. The CDR3 is 15 amino acids.

Note on this clonotype: One base away lies a much larger clone, so this may be a sequencing read error. V is TRBV3-1 and J is TRBJ1-4; 7 bases agree with TRBD1. The CDR3 spans 15 residues. Germline CDR1 is LGHDT and CDR2 is YNNKEL (reference sequence). V lost 5 bases, J lost 5 bases, and 8 bases stayed unmatched. As DNA, the CDR3 is TGTGCCAGCAGCACAAGGGGGCGTACCAATGAAAAACTGTTTTTT. Translation gives CASSTRGRTNEKLFF.

This clonotype was detected only a few times. The J gene is TRBJ2-7, the V gene TRBV7-3, with unresolved D. Germline CDR1 reads SGHTA; CDR2 reads FQGTGA. V was cut by 4 bases and J by 1 base, with 8 bases left in between. The CDR3 loop spans 13 amino acids. The CDR3 is CASSSYPSYEQYF. The CDR3 region has the DNA TGTGCCAGCAGCTCTTACCCTTCCTACGAGCAGTACTTC. Filled out from reference TRBV7-3 and TRBJ2-7, the complete variable domain reads GAGVSQTPSNKVTEKGKYVELRCDPISGHTALYWYRQSLGQGPEFLIYFQGTGAADDSGLPNDRFFAVRPEGSVSTLKIQRTERGDSAVYLCASSSYPSYEQYFGPGTRLTVT.

In DNA form, the CDR3 reads TGTGCCAGCATACAGACAGGGGGGACCGGGGAGCTGTTTTTT. Translated, it gives CASIQTGGTGELFF. The chain combines TRBV5-6 with TRBJ2-2; 9 bases are shared with TRBD1. The CDR3 extends over 14 amino acids. CDR1 is SGHDT and CDR2 is YYEEEE in the germline V gene. Trimming took 6 bases from V and 5 from J; bases not matched to a gene: 5.

This clonotype was counted only a few times. J is TRBJ1-4 and V is TRBV5-1; TRBD1 might be the D (5 bases). V was pared by 0 bases and J by 7 bases, with 7 bases between. This CDR3 has 13 amino acids. Germline CDR1 SGHRS, CDR2 YFSETQ. The CDR3 here is CASSLVTGEKLFF. The CDR3, as DNA: TGCGCCAGCAGCTTGGTTACAGGTGAAAAACTGTTTTTT.

This clonotype was seen a handful of times. Its ends do not fully match the called genes, so a read error is possible. The genes are TRBV7-7 and TRBJ2-2; D gene uncertain. CDR1 SSHAT and CDR2 FNYEAQ come from the germline V gene (reference sequence). The CDR3 covers 15 residues. Here the CDR3 DNA reads TGTGCTAGCAGCCCCCTTAACGCAGGCGCCGGGGAGCTGTTTTTT. It codes for CASSPLNAGAGELFF.

This sequence joins TRBV6-5 and TRBJ2-7; the D is unclear. The V gene's germline CDR1 is MNHEY and CDR2 SVGAGI. V gave up 2 bases and J gave up 0 bases, with 11 bases separating them. The CDR3 has 15 amino acids. CDR3 nucleotides: TGTGCCAGCAGTTACACAAACAGTCCCTCCTACGAGCAGTACTTC. This codes for CASSYTNSPSYEQYF.

This clonotype was picked up a small number of times. The chain carries TRBV13 and TRBJ1-2; D is uncertain. The CDR3 sequence is 13 residues long. V dropped 4 bases and J dropped 8 bases, with 14 bases sitting between them. The germline gives CDR1 PRHDT, CDR2 FYEKMQ (reference sequence). CDR3 residues: CASSWGGREGYTF. Written as DNA, the CDR3 is TGTGCCAGCAGCTGGGGAGGGCGAGAGGGCTACACCTTC.